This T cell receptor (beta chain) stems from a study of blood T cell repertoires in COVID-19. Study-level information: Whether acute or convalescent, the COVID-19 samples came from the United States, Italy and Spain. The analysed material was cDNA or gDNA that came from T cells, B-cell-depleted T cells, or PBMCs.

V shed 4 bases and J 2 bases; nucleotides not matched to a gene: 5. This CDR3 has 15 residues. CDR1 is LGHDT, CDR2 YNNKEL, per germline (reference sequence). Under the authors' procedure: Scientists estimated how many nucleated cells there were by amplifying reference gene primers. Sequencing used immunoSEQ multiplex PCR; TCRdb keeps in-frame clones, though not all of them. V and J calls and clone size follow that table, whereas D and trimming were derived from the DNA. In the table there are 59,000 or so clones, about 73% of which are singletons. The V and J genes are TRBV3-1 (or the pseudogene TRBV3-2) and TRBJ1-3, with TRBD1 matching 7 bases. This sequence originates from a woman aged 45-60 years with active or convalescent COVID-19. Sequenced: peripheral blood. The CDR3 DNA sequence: TGTGCCAGCAGCCCGGTCGGGACAGCTGGAAACACCATATATTTT. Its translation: CASSPVGTAGNTIYF.